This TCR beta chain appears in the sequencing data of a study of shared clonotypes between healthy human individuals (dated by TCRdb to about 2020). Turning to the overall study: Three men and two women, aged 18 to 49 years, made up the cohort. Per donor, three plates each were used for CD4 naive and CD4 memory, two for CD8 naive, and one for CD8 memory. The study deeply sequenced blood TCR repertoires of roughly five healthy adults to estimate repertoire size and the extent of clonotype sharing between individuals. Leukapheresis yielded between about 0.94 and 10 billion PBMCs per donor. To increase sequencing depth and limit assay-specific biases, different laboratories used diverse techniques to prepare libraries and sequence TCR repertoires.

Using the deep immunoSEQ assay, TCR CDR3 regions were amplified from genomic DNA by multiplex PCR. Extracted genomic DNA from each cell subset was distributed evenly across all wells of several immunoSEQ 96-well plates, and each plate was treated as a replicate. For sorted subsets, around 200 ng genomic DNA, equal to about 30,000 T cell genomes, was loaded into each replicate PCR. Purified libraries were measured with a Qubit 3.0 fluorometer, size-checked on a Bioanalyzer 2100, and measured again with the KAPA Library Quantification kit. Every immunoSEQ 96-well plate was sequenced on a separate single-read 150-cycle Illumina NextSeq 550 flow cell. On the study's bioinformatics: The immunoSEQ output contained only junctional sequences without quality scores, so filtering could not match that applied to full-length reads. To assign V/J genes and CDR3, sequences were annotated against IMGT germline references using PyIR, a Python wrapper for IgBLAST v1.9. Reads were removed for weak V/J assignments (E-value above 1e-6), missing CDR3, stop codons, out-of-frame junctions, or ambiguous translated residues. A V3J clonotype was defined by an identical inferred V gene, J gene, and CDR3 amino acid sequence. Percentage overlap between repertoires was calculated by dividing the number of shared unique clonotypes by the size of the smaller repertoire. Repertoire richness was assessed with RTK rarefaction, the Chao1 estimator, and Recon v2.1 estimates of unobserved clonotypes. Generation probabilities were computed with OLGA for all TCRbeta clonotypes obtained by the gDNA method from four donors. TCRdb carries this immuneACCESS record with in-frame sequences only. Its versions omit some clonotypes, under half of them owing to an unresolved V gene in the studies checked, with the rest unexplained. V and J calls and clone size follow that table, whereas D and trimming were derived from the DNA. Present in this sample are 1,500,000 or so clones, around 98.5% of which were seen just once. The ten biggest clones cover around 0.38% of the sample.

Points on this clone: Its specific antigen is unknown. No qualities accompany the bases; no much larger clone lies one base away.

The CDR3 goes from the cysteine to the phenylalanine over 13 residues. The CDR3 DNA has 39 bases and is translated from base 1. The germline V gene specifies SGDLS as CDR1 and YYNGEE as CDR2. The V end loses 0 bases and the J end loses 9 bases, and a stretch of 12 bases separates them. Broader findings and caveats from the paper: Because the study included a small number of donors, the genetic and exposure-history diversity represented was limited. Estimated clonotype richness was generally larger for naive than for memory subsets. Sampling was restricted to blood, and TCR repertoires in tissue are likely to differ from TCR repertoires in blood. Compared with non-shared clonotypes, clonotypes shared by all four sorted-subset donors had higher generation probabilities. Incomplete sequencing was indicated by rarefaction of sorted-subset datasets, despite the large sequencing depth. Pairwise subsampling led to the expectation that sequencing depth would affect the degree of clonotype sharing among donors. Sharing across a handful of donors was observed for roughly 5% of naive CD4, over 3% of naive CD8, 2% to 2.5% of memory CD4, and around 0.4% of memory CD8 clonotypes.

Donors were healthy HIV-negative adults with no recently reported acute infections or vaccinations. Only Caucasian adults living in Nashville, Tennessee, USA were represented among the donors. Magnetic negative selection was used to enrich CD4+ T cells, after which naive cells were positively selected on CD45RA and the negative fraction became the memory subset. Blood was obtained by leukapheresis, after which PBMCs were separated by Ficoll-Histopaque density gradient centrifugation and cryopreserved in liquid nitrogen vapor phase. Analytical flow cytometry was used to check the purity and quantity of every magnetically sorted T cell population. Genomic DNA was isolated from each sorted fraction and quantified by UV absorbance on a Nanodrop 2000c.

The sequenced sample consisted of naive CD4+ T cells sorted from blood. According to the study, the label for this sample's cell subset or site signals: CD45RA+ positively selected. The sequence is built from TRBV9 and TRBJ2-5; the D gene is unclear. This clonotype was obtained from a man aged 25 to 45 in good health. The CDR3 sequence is CASSVGVSESQYF. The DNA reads TGTGCCAGCAGCGTAGGGGTGAGCGAGTCCCAGTACTTC.